This T cell receptor beta chain originates from a study of T cell changes during pregnancy in multiple sclerosis (dated by TCRdb to 2018 to 2020). Notes on the research overall: The study looked at changes in the T cell repertoire across pregnancy in women with multiple sclerosis.

From V the trimming removes 1 base and from J it removes 9 bases, while the gene matches leave 9 bases of the junction unaccounted for. The CDR1 and CDR2 encoded by the germline V gene are SGHNT and YENEEA. Taken from cysteine to phenylalanine, the CDR3 has 16 residues. Left in the record is the CDR3 DNA by itself, 48 bases read in frame from the first base. Turning to this clone: Its recognized antigen is unknown. Base qualities are not at hand, and no much larger clone is one base apart.

The library was obtained by the immunoSEQ multiplex PCR assay. What TCRdb holds here is the immuneACCESS table cut down to in-frame rearrangements. Part of the clones is not present; checked against another copy, under half of the missing clones reflect an unresolved V gene, and the others are unexplained. Here the sample has approximately 12,000 clones; approximately 86% occur a single time. Roughly 14% of the sample goes to the ten largest clones. This specimen consisted of CD8+ T cells from peripheral blood mononuclear cells, obtained in the second trimester of pregnancy. The chain employs TRBV11-3 and TRBJ2-1, and 10 bases in between align with TRBD2. This clonotype originated in a female donor in good health, enrolled as a control in a pregnancy study. The encoded CDR3 is CASSLVASGSNGEQFF. The nucleotide sequence is given as TGTGCCAGCAGCTTAGTGGCTAGCGGGAGTAATGGTGAGCAGTTCTTC.